Sequencing of this T cell receptor (beta chain) was carried out in a study of blood T cell repertoires in COVID-19. Study summary: Samples came from the United States, Italy and Spain, spanning acute and convalescent COVID-19.

CDR3 length: 13 residues. The germline V gene encodes CDR1 LNHDA and CDR2 SQIVND (reference sequence). Trimming left V 9 bases short and J 10 bases short, with 19 bases between. Measured with immunoSEQ multiplex PCR; TCRdb has only the in-frame clones, and not every one. This table has under 250,000 clones, less than 85% appearing once. This receptor was taken from a woman aged 70-85 years with active or convalescent COVID-19. Material for sequencing was peripheral blood. V and J are TRBV19 and TRBJ2-1; D possibly corresponds to TRBD1 (7 bases). In nucleotides, the CDR3 is TGTGCCAGCCGCGGCAGGGGGGTAGGGGAGCAGTTCTTC. This gives the protein CASRGRGVGEQFF.